The rows below give T cell receptor beta chains drawn from one sample of a study of blood T cell repertoires in COVID-19. Some clones are missing from TCRdb's copy, which holds only in-frame ones; the method was immunoSEQ multiplex PCR. Of approximately 250,000 clones in the sample, about 87% were seen once. The sequenced sample was PBMCs or T cells enriched from blood (not recorded which). These receptors were collected from a woman in her thirties or forties with acute COVID-19. The CDR3 runs from the conserved cysteine through the conserved F or W. D genes are given only for firm matches. Not every row has a clone size; where given, it reads once, few, many or a size class.

abundance: .; j_gene: TRBJ1-1; v_gene: TRBV19; d_gene: TRBD1; len: 15; CDR3aa: CASTYRGVINTEAFF; CDR3nt: TGTGCCAGTACCTACAGGGGTGTCATCAACACTGAAGCTTTCTTT
abundance: .; j_gene: TRBJ2-3; v_gene: TRBV5-8; d_gene: .; len: 13; CDR3aa: CASSTGYTDTQYF; CDR3nt: TGTGCCAGCAGCACCGGGTACACAGATACGCAGTATTTT
abundance: .; j_gene: TRBJ2-3; v_gene: TRBV30; d_gene: .; len: 15; CDR3aa: CAWSVGLISTDTQYF; CDR3nt: TGTGCCTGGAGTGTCGGACTGATAAGCACAGATACGCAGTATTTT
abundance: .; j_gene: TRBJ2-3; v_gene: TRBV19; d_gene: TRBD2; len: 17; CDR3aa: CASSLVSGTPKGDTQYF; CDR3nt: TGTGCCAGTAGCTTGGTTAGCGGGACCCCGAAGGGGGATACGCAGTATTTT
abundance: .; j_gene: TRBJ2-5; v_gene: TRBV7-9; d_gene: TRBD1; len: 15; CDR3aa: CASSSRLTGIETQYF; CDR3nt: TGTGCCAGCAGCTCGCGTCTGACAGGGATAGAGACCCAGTACTTC
abundance: .; j_gene: TRBJ2-1; v_gene: TRBV19; d_gene: TRBD2; len: 18; CDR3aa: CASSQFGVTSGVSDEQFF; CDR3nt: TGTGCCAGTAGCCAATTCGGGGTTACTAGCGGGGTATCAGATGAGCAGTTCTTC
abundance: once; j_gene: TRBJ2-3; v_gene: TRBV7-2; d_gene: .; len: 15; CDR3aa: CASSLRGISTDTQYF; CDR3nt: TGTGCCAGCAGCTTACGCGGGATTAGCACAGATACGCAGTATTTT
abundance: .; j_gene: TRBJ1-2; v_gene: TRBV3-1/TRBV3-2; d_gene: .; len: 14; CDR3aa: CASSQAKGNYGYTF; CDR3nt: TGTGCCAGCAGCCAAGCGAAGGGGAACTATGGCTACACCTTC
abundance: .; j_gene: TRBJ1-2; v_gene: TRBV18; d_gene: TRBD1; len: 14; CDR3aa: CASSPGQQNYGYTF; CDR3nt: TGTGCCAGCTCACCGGGACAGCAGAACTATGGCTACACCTTC
abundance: .; j_gene: TRBJ2-5; v_gene: TRBV6-5; d_gene: .; len: 13; CDR3aa: CASKRTIQETQYF; CDR3nt: TGTGCCAGCAAAAGGACTATCCAAGAGACCCAGTACTTC
abundance: .; j_gene: TRBJ2-1; v_gene: TRBV18; d_gene: .; len: 15; CDR3aa: CASSPPSGKNNEQFF; CDR3nt: TGTGCCAGCTCACCACCGTCAGGGAAAAACAATGAGCAGTTCTTC
abundance: .; j_gene: TRBJ2-1; v_gene: TRBV6-5; d_gene: .; len: 13; CDR3aa: CASSYIGAGEQFF; CDR3nt: TGTGCCAGCAGTTACATTGGCGCGGGTGAGCAGTTCTTC
abundance: .; j_gene: TRBJ1-1; v_gene: TRBV12-3/TRBV12-4; d_gene: .; len: 12; CDR3aa: CASSPRGTEAFF; CDR3nt: TGTGCCAGCAGCCCTCGCGGGACTGAAGCTTTCTTT
abundance: .; j_gene: TRBJ2-1; v_gene: TRBV10-3; d_gene: TRBD2; len: 14; CDR3aa: CAIRLAGSHNEQFF; CDR3nt: TGTGCCATCAGACTAGCGGGGTCGCACAATGAGCAGTTCTTC
abundance: .; j_gene: TRBJ2-1; v_gene: TRBV4-3; d_gene: TRBD2; len: 16; CDR3aa: CASSQDTGLAGHEQFF; CDR3nt: TGCGCCAGCAGCCAAGATACGGGACTAGCGGGTCATGAGCAGTTCTTC
abundance: .; j_gene: TRBJ1-2; v_gene: TRBV9; d_gene: TRBD1; len: 16; CDR3aa: CASSPGTGAAIIGYTF; CDR3nt: TGTGCCAGCAGCCCAGGGACAGGGGCGGCAATTATTGGCTACACCTTC
abundance: .; j_gene: TRBJ1-2; v_gene: TRBV6-2/TRBV6-3; d_gene: TRBD1; len: 14; CDR3aa: CASSFQQGANGYTF; CDR3nt: TGTGCCAGCAGTTTCCAACAGGGGGCCAATGGCTACACCTTC
abundance: .; j_gene: TRBJ2-3; v_gene: TRBV19; d_gene: .; len: 14; CDR3aa: CASSKGLWGDTQYF; CDR3nt: TGTGCCAGTAGTAAGGGACTCTGGGGAGATACGCAGTATTTT
abundance: once; j_gene: TRBJ1-2; v_gene: TRBV12-3/TRBV12-4; d_gene: .; len: 11; CDR3aa: CASSFVYGYTF; CDR3nt: TGTGCCAGCAGTTTCGTCTATGGCTACACCTTC
abundance: .; j_gene: TRBJ2-7; v_gene: TRBV5-1; d_gene: .; len: 14; CDR3aa: CASSLTRGSYEQYF; CDR3nt: TGCGCCAGCAGCTTGACCAGGGGCTCCTACGAGCAGTACTTC
abundance: .; j_gene: TRBJ2-3; v_gene: TRBV7-8; d_gene: TRBD2; len: 18; CDR3aa: CASSLGLAGGPRTDTQYF; CDR3nt: TGTGCCAGCAGCTTAGGACTAGCGGGGGGGCCAAGAACAGATACGCAGTATTTT
abundance: .; j_gene: TRBJ1-2; v_gene: TRBV10-1; d_gene: .; len: 13; CDR3aa: CASSEGLNYGYTF; CDR3nt: TGCGCCAGCAGTGAGGGACTGAACTATGGCTACACCTTC
abundance: .; j_gene: TRBJ1-2; v_gene: TRBV7-2; d_gene: .; len: 18; CDR3aa: CASSFLPNPTGQEYGYTF; CDR3nt: TGTGCCAGCAGCTTTTTGCCCAATCCTACAGGGCAGGAATATGGCTACACCTTC
abundance: .; j_gene: TRBJ1-2; v_gene: TRBV30; d_gene: TRBD1; len: 15; CDR3aa: CAWSVHGTGGWGYTF; CDR3nt: TGTGCCTGGAGTGTACACGGGACAGGGGGTTGGGGCTACACCTTC
abundance: .; j_gene: TRBJ1-2; v_gene: TRBV4-2; d_gene: .; len: 16; CDR3aa: CASSQEGGIRLYGYTF; CDR3nt: TGTGCCAGCAGCCAAGAGGGGGGGATCAGGCTCTATGGCTACACCTTC
abundance: .; j_gene: TRBJ1-4; v_gene: TRBV5-1; d_gene: .; len: 15; CDR3aa: CASSSGGQGREKLFF; CDR3nt: TGCGCCAGCAGCTCGGGGGGCCAGGGCCGAGAAAAACTGTTTTTT
abundance: .; j_gene: TRBJ1-2; v_gene: TRBV25-1; d_gene: TRBD1; len: 12; CDR3aa: CASSATGAGYTF; CDR3nt: TGTGCCAGCAGTGCTACAGGGGCAGGCTACACCTTC
abundance: .; j_gene: TRBJ2-2; v_gene: TRBV27; d_gene: .; len: 15; CDR3aa: CASTNDRLTTGELFF; CDR3nt: TGTGCCAGCACGAACGACAGGCTGACAACCGGGGAGCTGTTTTTT
abundance: few; j_gene: TRBJ1-5; v_gene: TRBV5-5; d_gene: .; len: 13; CDR3aa: CASSVAGGGPQHF; CDR3nt: TGTGCCAGCAGCGTCGCCGGGGGGGGGCCCCAGCATTTT
abundance: .; j_gene: TRBJ2-7; v_gene: TRBV5-6; d_gene: TRBD2; len: 15; CDR3aa: CASSSGGLAGYEQYF; CDR3nt: TGTGCCAGCAGCTCGGGTGGACTAGCGGGGTACGAGCAGTACTTC